The 27 T cell receptor beta chains given below trace back to one sample, sequenced in a study of blood T cells in healthy people across ages. A second PCR, run for roughly 7 to 11 cycles, used a sample-barcoded 5' primer plus a J-beta primer mix. TCRdb re-analysed the 5' RACE reads in MiXCR, keeping a single row per CDR3 protein. The repertoire includes some 850,000 distinct CDR3 sequences, 20% to 30% of them detected once, and about 2.9% sits in the top ten. These data were also filed under a second study, of T cells of mothers and their children.

Sequencing was carried out using blood. These receptors all stem from a boy under 18 in good health.

This chain joins TRBV12-5 and TRBJ1-2, with D possibly being TRBD1 (5 bases). From germline, CDR1 is LGHNT and CDR2 FRNRAP. The CDR3 is 15 residues long. The V gene lost 6 bases and the J gene lost 6 bases, with 20 bases spanning the gap. CDR3 in DNA: TGTGCTAGTGGCCTCCTTCAGGGAGGATCAAATGGCTACACCTTC. Protein sequence: CASGLLQGGSNGYTF.

This clonotype has a handful of counts. The rearrangement links TRBV9 to TRBJ1-1; D ambiguous. Per germline, CDR1 SGDLS and CDR2 YYNGEE. Deletions cut 4 bases from V and 4 bases from J, with 11 bases between. This CDR3 is 13 amino acids long. The chain's CDR3 is CASSKDLSTEAFF. As DNA, the CDR3 is TGTGCCAGCAGCAAGGACCTATCCACTGAAGCTTTCTTT.

J is TRBJ1-3 and V is TRBV27; tentatively, D is TRBD1 (5 bases). Trimming shortened V by 1 base and J by 0 bases, and 7 bases separated the two germline ends. The CDR3 has 15 amino acids. Per germline, CDR1 MNHEY and CDR2 SMNVEV (reference sequence). The CDR3 DNA reads TGTGCCAGCAGTTTATGGGGGATCTCTGGAAACACCATATATTTT. Translated: CASSLWGISGNTIYF.

V usage is TRBV7-2 and J usage is TRBJ1-3; 7 bases fit TRBD1. V trimming: 5 bases; J trimming: 4 bases; junction bases outside the gene matches: 8. This CDR3 is 15 amino acids long. The germline V gene has CDR1 SGHTA and CDR2 FQGNSA. This CDR3 reads CASSPDTGAGNTIYF. In DNA, the CDR3 is TGTGCCAGCAGCCCTGATACAGGGGCGGGAAACACCATATATTTT.

V usage is TRBV20-1 and J usage is TRBJ2-1; 8 nucleotides agree with TRBD2. This CDR3 is 15 amino acids long. Germline V gives CDR1 DFQATT, CDR2 SNEGSKA (reference sequence). J lost 4 bases, V lost 6 bases, and 11 bases had no gene match. The CDR3 reads CSARTGGQIYNEQFF. The DNA of the CDR3 is TGCAGTGCCAGAACGGGGGGGCAGATTTACAATGAGCAGTTCTTC.

In its sample, this clonotype was seen once. V gene TRBV5-6 combines with J gene TRBJ2-1, with TRBD1 as a possible D gene (6 bases). The germline V gene has CDR1 SGHDT and CDR2 YYEEEE. This CDR3 is 15 amino acids long. V lost 0 bases and J 7 bases, leaving 14 bases between the germline ends. The chain's CDR3 is CASSLDQGRGNEQFF. The CDR3 DNA reads TGTGCCAGCAGCTTGGATCAGGGGCGAGGAAATGAGCAGTTCTTC.

The V and J genes are TRBV7-3 and TRBJ2-7; tentatively, D is TRBD2 (6 bases). Trimming took 6 bases from V and 2 from J, leaving 17 bases between them. The CDR3 sequence is 15 residues long. Germline V gene lookup returns CDR1 SGHTA and CDR2 FQGTGA. The CDR3 DNA reads as TGTGCCAGCAGACGGAGGGCCAACTCAACCTACGAGCAGTACTTC. Protein: CASRRRANSTYEQYF.

This chain links TRBV5-1 with TRBJ1-1, with 7 bases identical to TRBD1. The CDR3 loop spans 15 amino acids. With V trimmed by 4 bases and J by 1 base, 7 bases remained unmatched. Per germline, CDR1 SGHRS and CDR2 YFSETQ. The CDR3 DNA follows: TGCGCCAGCAGCCTCGTCGGGACAGAGAACACTGAAGCTTTCTTT. It codes for CASSLVGTENTEAFF.

As concerns this clonotype: Being one base from a much bigger clone, this may be a read error. The chain recombines TRBV30 with TRBJ2-5; no definite D call. Germline lookup yields CDR1 GTSNPN and CDR2 SVGIG (reference sequence). The CDR3 covers 12 residues. CDR3 region: CAWSGEIVKHFF. The CDR3 nucleotides are TGTGCCTGGAGTGGCGAGATCGTGAAGCACTTCTTC. Combining the CDR3 with reference TRBV30 and TRBJ2-5 gives the whole variable domain SQTIHQWPATLVQPVGSPLSLECTVEGTSNPNLYWYRQAAGRGLQLLFYSVGIGQISSEVPQNLSASRPQDRQFILSSKKLLLSDSGFYLCAWSGEIVKHFFGPGTRLLVL.

The chain employs TRBV5-5 and TRBJ1-2, with a tentative D call TRBD1 (5 bases). Germline V gene data show CDR1 as SGHKS and CDR2 as YYEKEE (reference sequence). The CDR3 is 14 amino acids. V gave up 3 bases and J gave up 8 bases, with 17 bases separating them. CDR3 region: CASSWPLGTSGYTF. In nucleotides, the CDR3 is TGTGCCAGCAGCTGGCCCCTGGGGACGAGCGGCTACACCTTC. The whole variable domain, remainder taken from reference TRBV5-5 and TRBJ1-2, is DAGVTQSPTHLIKTRGQQVTLRCSPISGHKSVSWYQQVLGQGPQFIFQYYEKEERGRGNFPDRFSARQFPNYSSELNVNALLLGDSALYLCASSWPLGTSGYTFGSGTRLTVV.

CDR3 nucleotides: TGCGCCAGCAGCTTGTCTGAGGGGGCTGGCTATGGCTACACCTTC. Protein sequence: CASSLSEGAGYGYTF. The rearrangement joins TRBV5-1 to TRBJ1-2, with 7 bases matching TRBD1. CDR1 and CDR2 (germline): SGHRS, YFSETQ. Losses at the gene ends were 1 base for V and 4 bases for J; bases not matched to a gene: 7. The CDR3 spans 15 residues.

This chain joins TRBV12-3 or TRBV12-4 and TRBJ1-4; D may be TRBD1 (5 bases). The CDR3 sequence is 12 residues long. The germline V and J ends were trimmed by 10 bases and 4 bases, with 10 bases remaining between them. CDR3 bases: TGTGCCACGGGCAGGGATAATGAAAAACTGTTTTTT. Its translation: CATGRDNEKLFF.

In its sample, this clonotype was seen a few times. The V and J genes are TRBV14 and TRBJ2-3; D unclear. The germline V gene encodes CDR1 SGHDN and CDR2 FVKESK. V was shortened by 4 bases and J by 5 bases, with 16 bases between the two germline ends. The CDR3 is made up of 15 amino acids. The CDR3 here is CASSRIDRPRDTQYF. The CDR3 DNA follows: TGTGCCAGCAGCCGTATAGACCGGCCCCGAGATACGCAGTATTTT.

About this clonotype: A much larger clone lies a single base off, so this may be a read error. The chain is built from TRBV5-5 and TRBJ2-5; either TRBD1 or TRBD2 may supply D (5 bases each). The length of the CDR3 is 15 residues. The germline CDR1 and CDR2 sequences are SGHKS and YYEKEE (reference sequence). The CDR3, as DNA: TGTGCCAGCAGCTTGTATGCCAGGCCCAGGGAGACCCGGTACTTC. Translation: CASSLYARPRETRYF.

V usage is TRBV20-1 and J usage is TRBJ2-1; D is uncertain. Trimming left V 3 bases short and J 1 base short, with 10 bases between. Germline assignment: CDR1 DFQATT and CDR2 SNEGSKA (reference sequence). The CDR3 runs 14 residues. CDR3 sequence: CSASDEFSYNEQFF. CDR3 DNA: TGCAGTGCTAGTGATGAATTTTCCTACAATGAGCAGTTCTTC.

The table lists this clonotype with a few counts. The chain is built from TRBV7-9 and TRBJ2-6, with D possibly being TRBD1 or TRBD2 (5 bases each). Trimming shortened V by 7 bases and J by 1 base, and 20 bases separated the two germline ends. The CDR3 sequence is 18 residues long. Germline V lookup: CDR1 SEHNR, CDR2 FQNEAQ (reference sequence). The CDR3 DNA reads TGTGCCAGCACCGAAACGGGACGCTTTAATTCTGGGGCCAACGTCCTGACTTTC. As protein: CASTETGRFNSGANVLTF.

The rearrangement joins TRBV10-3 to TRBJ2-1, with a possible D match to TRBD1 (5 bases). V was shortened by 10 bases and J by 0 bases, with 13 bases between the two germline ends. This CDR3 is 14 amino acids long. Per germline, CDR1 ENHRY and CDR2 SYGVKD. The CDR3 DNA follows: TGTGCCACCAGGGTTGCCAGCTCCTACAATGAGCAGTTCTTC. The encoded protein is CATRVASSYNEQFF.

Ten or more counts support this clonotype. The chain has TRBV7-9 and TRBJ1-1; 9 bases align to TRBD1. V shed 4 bases, J shed 5 bases, and the junction held 5 bases outside the gene matches. The CDR3 has 14 amino acids. CDR1 SEHNR and CDR2 FQNEAQ come from the germline V gene (reference sequence). As DNA, the CDR3 is TGTGCCAGCAGCTCAACAGGGGGCCGGACTGAAGCTTTCTTT. Translating gives CASSSTGGRTEAFF.

Here the CDR3 DNA reads TGTGCCATCAGACCACACCGAGTCGGGAATTCACCCCTCCACTTT. Its protein product is CAIRPHRVGNSPLHF. J is TRBJ1-6 and V is TRBV6-4, with no clear D. The germline V and J ends were trimmed by 10 bases and 7 bases, with 20 bases remaining between them. Germline CDR1 and CDR2: MRHNA and SNTAGT. This CDR3 region has 15 residues.

This clonotype was seen only a few times. J is TRBJ1-1 and V is TRBV29-1; 8 nucleotides match TRBD1. This CDR3 has 14 residues. V gave up 0 bases and J gave up 6 bases; unmatched junction bases: 6. CDR1 SQVTM and CDR2 ANQGSEA come from the germline V gene. CDR3 loop: CSVEDTQGVAEAFF. In DNA, the CDR3 is TGCAGCGTTGAAGACACACAGGGGGTGGCTGAAGCTTTCTTT. Together with reference TRBV29-1 and TRBJ1-1, the CDR3 gives the full variable domain: SAVISQKPSRDICQRGTSLTIQCQVDSQVTMMFWYRQQPGQSLTLIATANQGSEATYESGFVIDKFPISRPNLTFSTLTVSNMSPEDSSIYLCSVEDTQGVAEAFFGQGTRLTVV.

This clonotype was observed a few times. The J gene is TRBJ1-2, the V gene TRBV6-5, with D possibly TRBD1 on 5 matching bases. The CDR3 consists of 14 residues. Germline CDR1 reads MNHEY; CDR2 reads SVGAGI. V shed 6 bases and J shed 3 bases, with 14 bases lying between them. The CDR3 protein is CASRAGGVDYGYTF. CDR3 nucleotide sequence: TGTGCCAGCAGGGCTGGAGGGGTCGACTATGGCTACACCTTC.

The rearrangement joins TRBV18 to TRBJ1-5; 7 nucleotides agree with TRBD1. The CDR3 extends over 13 amino acids. V was pared by 6 bases and J by 10 bases, with 9 bases of the junction left unmatched. Germline V lookup: CDR1 KGHSH, CDR2 LQKENI. This CDR3 reads CASSPTGTSPQHF. CDR3 sequence (DNA): TGTGCCAGCTCGCCGACAGGGACCTCTCCCCAGCATTTT.

This clonotype was detected only a few times. This CDR3 is CASSRRFFGGRQPQHF. CDR3 coding DNA: TGTGCCAGCAGTAGGAGGTTCTTCGGCGGGCGTCAGCCCCAGCATTTT. This chain uses TRBV28 with TRBJ1-5; D gene ambiguous. V lost 5 bases to trimming and J lost 6 bases, with 20 bases between them. Germline CDR1 MDHEN, CDR2 SYDVKM. The CDR3 contains 16 residues.

The V gene is TRBV28, the J gene TRBJ2-6; a weak D match, TRBD2 (6 bases). The CDR3 has 15 amino acids. Germline V gene sequence: CDR1 MDHEN, CDR2 SYDVKM. Trimming took 7 bases from V and 4 from J, leaving 14 bases between them. DNA for the CDR3: TGTGCCAGCACCTGGGGGGTTTCCGGGGCCAACGTCCTGACTTTC. Translating it yields CASTWGVSGANVLTF.

In its sample, this clonotype was seen a few times. CDR3 amino acids: CASSLSGWPQETQYF. The CDR3 DNA reads as TGTGCCAGCAGCTTATCCGGGTGGCCTCAAGAGACCCAGTACTTC. V and J are TRBV7-8 and TRBJ2-5; D unclear. The germline gives CDR1 SGHVS, CDR2 FQNEAQ. Deletions cut 2 bases from V and 2 bases from J, with 12 bases between. This CDR3 spans 15 amino acids.

This clonotype has more than one count but fewer than ten. The rearrangement joins TRBV12-3 or TRBV12-4 to TRBJ1-2, with D unresolved. Deletions cut 6 bases from V and 4 bases from J, with 18 bases between. This CDR3 is built from 15 residues. The CDR3 DNA reads as TGTGCCAGCAGCCCCGCCGGAGGATCCGGCTATGGCTACACCTTC. Translating it yields CASSPAGGSGYGYTF.

The genes are TRBV12-5 and TRBJ2-7; D remains ambiguous. V was clipped by 0 bases and J by 3 bases, with 15 bases between them. Germline V CDR1 and CDR2: LGHNT, FRNRAP. This CDR3 is built from 16 residues. The CDR3 DNA sequence: TGTGCTAGTGGTTTGGTATCACAAAACCGATTCTACGAGCAGTACTTC. Translation: CASGLVSQNRFYEQYF.